Given below is one T cell receptor beta chain in context. As yet, its antigen is unknown. Germline V gives CDR1 SGHKS, CDR2 YYEKEE (reference sequence). The CDR3 sequence is 14 residues long. V lost 6 bases and J 5 bases, leaving 18 bases between the germline ends. The sample comes from a study of shared clonotypes between healthy human individuals. Study-level background: Each donor contributed plates that comprised three CD4 naive, three CD4 memory, two CD8 naive and one CD8 memory.

Per the original methods: ImmunoSEQ output held junction-only sequences without quality scores, so filtering differed. TCRdb keeps only in-frame clones here, not all; method: immunoSEQ multiplex PCR. D and trimming were read from the DNA, whereas the V and J calls and clone size are those reported in that table. The sample has 730,000 or so clones, approximately 79% seen once. Findings and caveats of the study: The four-donor shared clonotypes exceeded non-shared clonotypes in generation probability, with non-shared ones scoring lower.

This chain joins TRBV5-5 and TRBJ2-7; D is undetermined. The clonotype comes from a woman aged 30 to 39 in good health. The sequenced sample was memory CD4+ T cells sorted from blood. Subset given: CD45RA-negative fraction. The CDR3 sequence is CASIPAWAGDEQYF. The CDR3 region has the DNA TGTGCCAGCATTCCAGCTTGGGCTGGGGACGAGCAGTACTTC.